Listed below are T cell receptor beta chains from one sample, sequenced in a study of T-cell memory formation after mild COVID-19. Each CDR3 protein gets one entry after TCRdb re-called the 5' RACE reads with MiXCR. This sample has approximately 240,000 distinct CDR3 sequences, with 16% found just once. Material for sequencing was PBMCs or a T cell subset sorted from them (not recorded which). Every receptor here comes from a man in his late teens or twenties who had mild COVID-19 (a few samples of this study predate the infection). Cell type and time point are not known. Both conserved end residues are part of each CDR3. A D gene is named only where the DNA matches it firmly. Clone size is not always given. Where it is, it says once, few, many or a class for expanded clones.

clone_size j_call v_call d_call cdr3_aa cdr3_nt
. TRBJ1-5 TRBV6-2/TRBV6-3 . CASSYPTFPPRPQHF TGTGCCAGCAGTTACCCGACCTTTCCCCCGAGGCCCCAGCATTTT
. TRBJ1-5 TRBV6-5 TRBD1 CASSPDREGYSNQPQHF TGTGCCAGCAGCCCCGACAGGGAAGGCTATAGCAATCAGCCCCAGCATTTT
few TRBJ2-7 TRBV7-2 . CASSLAPGEVYEQYF TGTGCCAGCAGCTTAGCCCCAGGGGAGGTCTACGAGCAGTACTTC
few TRBJ2-3 TRBV10-1 . CASSEGRDTTDTQYF TGCGCCAGCAGTGAGGGAAGGGACACTACGGATACGCAGTATTTT
few TRBJ1-2 TRBV7-3 TRBD1 CASSLDQGAGGYTF TGTGCCAGCAGCTTAGACCAGGGGGCGGGAGGCTACACCTTC
. TRBJ2-1 TRBV20-1 TRBD1 CSVEGPDRAYNEQFF TGCAGTGTCGAGGGGCCGGACAGGGCCTACAATGAGCAGTTCTTC
. TRBJ1-6 TRBV7-9 TRBD1 CASSLVGTENSPLHF TGTGCCAGCAGCTTAGTGGGGACAGAAAATTCACCCCTCCACTTT
. TRBJ1-2 TRBV7-2 . CASNKEALPGLDTF TGTGCCAGCAACAAAGAGGCGCTACCGGGACTCGACACCTTC
few TRBJ2-3 TRBV5-1 TRBD1 CASSLTAGGRPDTQYF TGCGCCAGCAGCTTGACCGCAGGGGGCCGCCCGGATACGCAGTATTTT
few TRBJ2-1 TRBV5-6 . CASRLGSSYNEQFF TGTGCCAGCCGATTGGGAAGCTCCTACAATGAGCAGTTCTTC
. TRBJ2-3 TRBV19 . CASSTRVPTPGTDTQYF TGTGCCAGTAGTACCCGAGTTCCCACCCCAGGCACAGATACGCAGTATTTT
few TRBJ2-3 TRBV29-1 . CSVAFRARDTQYF TGCAGCGTCGCCTTCAGAGCACGAGATACGCAGTATTTT
. TRBJ2-2 TRBV7-2 . CASSQNPGGTGELFF TGTGCCAGCAGCCAAAACCCAGGGGGGACCGGGGAGCTGTTTTTT
few TRBJ1-3 TRBV12-3/TRBV12-4 . CASSRDTRVGNTIYF TGTGCCAGCAGCCGCGACACGAGGGTGGGAAACACCATATATTTT
. TRBJ2-7 TRBV20-1 . CSALRGPYEQYF TGCAGTGCCTTGCGCGGACCCTACGAGCAGTACTTC
. TRBJ1-1 TRBV12-3/TRBV12-4 . CASTLGWGGNTEAFF TGTGCCAGCACCCTCGGATGGGGGGGAAACACTGAAGCTTTCTTT
once TRBJ1-2 TRBV7-9 TRBD1 CASSKKGTGGNYGYTF TGTGCCAGCAGCAAAAAAGGGACAGGGGGGAACTATGGCTACACCTTC
. TRBJ1-5 TRBV20-1 . CSASDSSQPQHF TGCAGTGCTAGTGACAGTTCACAGCCCCAGCATTTT
few TRBJ2-6 TRBV4-3 . CASSQDAGSGANVLTF TGCGCCAGCAGCCAAGATGCAGGCTCTGGGGCCAACGTCCTGACTTTC
few TRBJ2-3 TRBV21-1 . CASSKGMQGHTDTQYF TGTGCCAGCAGCAAAGGCATGCAGGGGCACACAGATACGCAGTATTTT
few TRBJ2-7 TRBV12-3/TRBV12-4 TRBD2 CASSAGAYEQYF TGTGCCAGCAGTGCGGGGGCCTACGAGCAGTACTTC
. TRBJ2-7 TRBV12-3/TRBV12-4 . CASSLRATYAEQYF TGTGCCAGCAGTTTAAGGGCTACCTACGCCGAGCAGTACTTC
. TRBJ1-4 TRBV5-1 . CASSPGGGEKLFF TGCGCCAGCAGCCCAGGAGGTGGTGAAAAACTGTTTTTT
. TRBJ1-6 TRBV7-2 . CASSSPDGNSPLHF TGTGCCAGCAGCTCCCCGGACGGTAATTCACCCCTCCACTTT
few TRBJ1-1 TRBV29-1 TRBD1 CSVRDRTKNTEAFF TGCAGCGTTAGGGACAGGACGAAGAACACTGAAGCTTTCTTT
. TRBJ1-3 TRBV5-1 . CASSAGSGNTIYF TGCGCCAGCAGTGCGGGGTCCGGAAACACCATATATTTT
. TRBJ1-2 TRBV6-5 . CASSRGANYGYTF TGTGCCAGCTCGAGAGGGGCTAACTATGGCTACACCTTC
few TRBJ2-2 TRBV11-1 TRBD1 CASSPGGENTGELFF TGTGCCAGCAGCCCAGGGGGCGAGAACACCGGGGAGCTGTTTTTT
many TRBJ2-5 TRBV7-2 TRBD2 CASSPFALAGGQTQYF TGTGCCAGCAGTCCCTTCGCGCTAGCGGGGGGACAGACCCAGTACTTC
. TRBJ2-7 TRBV19 TRBD2 CASSTWTSGGAYEQYF TGTGCCAGTAGTACTTGGACTAGCGGGGGGGCCTACGAGCAGTACTTC
. TRBJ1-5 TRBV6-1 TRBD1 CASSLHRTGSSNQPQHF TGTGCCAGCAGTCTTCACCGGACAGGGAGCAGCAATCAGCCCCAGCATTTT
. TRBJ2-1 TRBV7-2 . CASSRLFSYNEQFF TGTGCCAGCAGCCGTCTATTTAGCTACAATGAGCAGTTCTTC
. TRBJ2-6 TRBV28 TRBD1 CASSLLGQINSGANVLTF TGTGCCAGCAGTTTGTTGGGACAGATAAATTCTGGGGCCAACGTCCTGACTTTC
. TRBJ2-1 TRBV5-1 TRBD2 CASSPRLAGGLDEQFF TGCGCCAGCAGCCCGAGACTAGCGGGGGGGCTAGATGAGCAGTTCTTC
. TRBJ2-1 TRBV21-1 . CASSWGYNEQFF TGTGCCAGCAGCTGGGGGTACAATGAGCAGTTCTTC
. TRBJ1-6 TRBV7-3 . CASAKSPQYNSPLHF TGTGCCAGCGCAAAAAGTCCGCAGTATAATTCACCCCTCCACTTT
. TRBJ1-6 TRBV30 . CAWSGTSNSPLHF TGTGCCTGGAGTGGGACTAGCAATTCACCCCTCCACTTT
. TRBJ1-2 TRBV7-9 TRBD1 CASSLGDSAYGYTF TGTGCCAGCAGCCTTGGGGACAGCGCCTATGGCTACACCTTC
few TRBJ2-1 TRBV3-1 . CASSPLLGEQFF TGTGCCAGCAGCCCCCTGCTCGGTGAGCAGTTCTTC
many TRBJ1-1 TRBV29-1 . CSVRENTEAFF TGCAGCGTCCGAGAGAACACTGAAGCTTTCTTT
few TRBJ2-3 TRBV7-9 . CASLGRGTDTQYF TGTGCCAGCCTAGGCAGGGGTACAGATACGCAGTATTTT
. TRBJ1-2 TRBV11-2 . CASSYLGGNYGYTF TGTGCCAGCAGCTACCTTGGGGGAAACTATGGCTACACCTTC
. TRBJ2-3 TRBV5-5 TRBD2 CASSLARTSGGVDDTQYF TGTGCCAGCAGCTTGGCTCGGACTAGCGGGGGGGTAGACGATACGCAGTATTTT
. TRBJ2-7 TRBV6-5 TRBD1 CASREGALSSYEQYF TGTGCCAGCAGAGAGGGGGCCCTGAGCTCCTACGAGCAGTACTTC
. TRBJ2-3 TRBV7-3 . CASSYKDADTQYF TGTGCCAGCAGCTATAAGGATGCAGATACGCAGTATTTT
many TRBJ2-1 TRBV12-3/TRBV12-4 . CASSPNRAEALNEQFF TGTGCCAGCAGTCCAAACAGGGCTGAGGCGCTAAATGAGCAGTTCTTC
. TRBJ2-3 TRBV29-1 . CSVRGPQDTQYF TGCAGCGTTAGAGGACCTCAAGATACGCAGTATTTT
. TRBJ2-3 TRBV7-3 . CASSLYFGSPRSVRTDTQYF TGTGCCAGCAGCTTATACTTTGGCAGTCCTCGTTCGGTACGCACAGATACGCAGTATTTT
. TRBJ2-3 TRBV30 TRBD1 CAWGQGVDTQYF TGTGCCTGGGGACAGGGTGTAGATACGCAGTATTTT
. TRBJ2-2 TRBV10-2 TRBD1 CASSEQGAQAGELFF TGCGCCAGCAGCGAACAGGGGGCTCAAGCCGGGGAGCTGTTTTTT
. TRBJ1-1 TRBV18 . CASSPSKNTEAFF TGTGCCAGCTCACCTAGTAAGAACACTGAAGCTTTCTTT